This is a list of T cell receptor beta chains from one sample in a study of shared clonotypes between healthy human individuals. Clones were read by immunoSEQ multiplex PCR, and TCRdb kept only the in-frame ones, dropping some. Of about 1.1 million clones listed, around 78% were seen once; the top ten hold 0.55% to 0.7%. Sequencing used memory CD4+ T cells from PBMCs. These receptors originate from a young man in good health. Some clones in this sample may be carry-over from other donors' samples. Each CDR3 is given with its conserved first and last residue. The D gene is left open where the match is weak. Only some rows state a clone size, as once, few, many or a class for expanded clones.

v_gene: TRBV5-4
d_gene: TRBD1
j_gene: TRBJ1-1
abundance: -
CDR3nt: TGTGCCAGCAGCCGCGACAGGGGGAACACTGAAGCTTTCTTT
CDR3aa: CASSRDRGNTEAFF

v_gene: TRBV18
d_gene: -
j_gene: TRBJ1-5
abundance: few
CDR3nt: TGTGCCAGCTCACCAGCGCAGGGCGTGCCCCAGCATTTT
CDR3aa: CASSPAQGVPQHF

v_gene: TRBV11-2
d_gene: -
j_gene: TRBJ2-7
abundance: -
CDR3nt: TGTGCCAGCAGCCCGATTGGGCGGACGAGCTCCTACGAGCAGTACTTC
CDR3aa: CASSPIGRTSSYEQYF

v_gene: TRBV5-1
d_gene: -
j_gene: TRBJ1-1
abundance: -
CDR3nt: TGCGCCAGCAGCTTGGACAATTTAAACACTGAAGCTTTCTTT
CDR3aa: CASSLDNLNTEAFF

v_gene: TRBV6-6
d_gene: -
j_gene: TRBJ2-7
abundance: -
CDR3nt: TGTGCCAGCAGTGCTCCGGGAGATTCCTACGAGCAGTACTTC
CDR3aa: CASSAPGDSYEQYF

v_gene: TRBV5-8
d_gene: -
j_gene: TRBJ1-2
abundance: -
CDR3nt: TGTGCCAGCAGCCCAGGGTCCCACTATGGCTACACCTTC
CDR3aa: CASSPGSHYGYTF

v_gene: TRBV6-5
d_gene: -
j_gene: TRBJ1-2
abundance: -
CDR3nt: TGTGCCAGCAGTTACGGGGGGGCGGGTGGCTACACCTTC
CDR3aa: CASSYGGAGGYTF

v_gene: TRBV19
d_gene: -
j_gene: TRBJ2-2
abundance: few
CDR3nt: TGTGCCAGTAGTCGTGCGGGAATGGGGACCGGGGAGCTGTTTTTT
CDR3aa: CASSRAGMGTGELFF

v_gene: TRBV10-3
d_gene: -
j_gene: TRBJ1-1
abundance: -
CDR3nt: TGTGCCATCAGTAGACAGGCCCCTGATGAAGCTTTCTTT
CDR3aa: CAISRQAPDEAFF

v_gene: TRBV11-3
d_gene: -
j_gene: TRBJ2-5
abundance: -
CDR3nt: TGTGCCAGCAGCTTCCAGGGAGGAGAGACCCAGTACTTC
CDR3aa: CASSFQGGETQYF

v_gene: TRBV20-1
d_gene: -
j_gene: TRBJ2-1
abundance: -
CDR3nt: TGCAGTGCTAGAGCCCCGGACTTGGAATTCTTC
CDR3aa: CSARAPDLEFF